The sequence of this T cell receptor (beta chain) was determined in a study of CD8 T cells in Susac syndrome. When the RNA was reverse transcribed, random hexamers were used with an input of 0.5 to 1 ug. Amplification of TCR beta CDR3 was carried out by immunoSEQ multiplex PCR, which covered 54 Vbeta and 13 Jbeta segments. TCRdb re-called the immunoSEQ multiplex PCR reads through MiXCR, storing one row per CDR3 protein. The sample lists roughly 200,000 distinct CDR3 sequences; approximately 95% were seen once. Whole-study results and caveats: Acknowledgment was made by the study that its TCR sequencing and HLA analysis involved a relatively small number of individuals.

TCR beta sequencing was performed on blood CD8+ and CD4+ T cells. The control participants were healthy donors, and these controls were matched with respect to both age and sex. This clonotype was recorded only once. Antigen specificity is unknown. The CDR3 contains 14 residues. The V and J ends lost 3 bases and 0 bases respectively, with 11 bases between them. The germline V gene has CDR1 DFQATT and CDR2 SNEGSKA (reference sequence). This clonotype was sampled from a human donor in good health. This rearrangement joins TRBV20-1 to TRBJ2-5; TRBD1 or TRBD2 may be the D gene (6 bases each). Source material: CD4+ T cells from PBMCs. CDR3 coding DNA: TGCAGTGCTAGCCCGGGGGCGTACCAAGAGACCCAGTACTTC. It encodes CSASPGAYQETQYF.